Following are 28 T cell receptor beta chains from one sample sequenced in a study of blood T cell repertoires in COVID-19. Only in-frame clones appear in the TCRdb table, and some are missing; sequencing was by immunoSEQ multiplex PCR. The sample holds some 420,000 clones, 75% to 90% seen once. The specimen was PBMCs or T cells enriched from blood (not recorded which). Receptor source: a man aged 25 to 45 who had recovered from COVID-19.

V usage is TRBV6-5 and J usage is TRBJ1-1, with D unclear. V lost 3 bases, J lost 1 base, and 9 bases lay in between. The CDR3 extends over 14 amino acids. The germline V gene encodes CDR1 MNHEY and CDR2 SVGAGI. This CDR3 is CASSYVGENTEAFF. In nucleotides, the CDR3 is TGTGCCAGCAGTTATGTCGGAGAGAACACTGAAGCTTTCTTT.

In DNA form, the CDR3 reads TGTGCCAGCAGTCAAGCGGGTCCGCAAGAGACCCAGTACTTC. Its translation: CASSQAGPQETQYF. The chain uses TRBV27 and TRBJ2-5; tentative D call: TRBD2 (6 bases). The germline V and J ends were trimmed by 5 bases and 2 bases, with 12 bases remaining between them. The CDR3 covers 14 residues. CDR1 is MNHEY and CDR2 is SMNVEV in the germline V gene (reference sequence).

The V and J genes are TRBV29-1 and TRBJ2-5; 12 nucleotides align to TRBD1. The CDR3 is 19 amino acids. Unmatched junction bases numbered 19, after V lost 7 bases and J lost 1 base. Germline V gene lookup returns CDR1 SQVTM and CDR2 ANQGSEA. CDR3 nucleotide sequence: TGCAGCGCCCTACCCCGCCCCGGGACAGGGGGCGCGGGCCAAGAGACCCAGTACTTC. It specifies CSALPRPGTGGAGQETQYF. Full variable domain (rest looked up from reference TRBV29-1 and TRBJ2-5): SAVISQKPSRDICQRGTSLTIQCQVDSQVTMMFWYRQQPGQSLTLIATANQGSEATYESGFVIDKFPISRPNLTFSTLTVSNMSPEDSSIYLCSALPRPGTGGAGQETQYFGPGTRLLVL.

V and J are TRBV7-9 and TRBJ1-5; 7 positions match TRBD1. This CDR3 has 14 amino acids. The junction had 10 bases not matched to a gene; V was cut back by 5 bases and J by 9 bases. Per germline, CDR1 SEHNR and CDR2 FQNEAQ (reference sequence). Here the CDR3 reads CASSPGTDMRPQHF. CDR3 in DNA: TGTGCCAGCAGCCCCGGGACAGATATGCGGCCCCAGCATTTT.

CDR3 residues: CATARGESGNTIYF. Written as DNA, the CDR3 is TGTGCCACGGCCAGGGGAGAATCTGGAAACACCATATATTTT. J is TRBJ1-3 and V is TRBV10-3; a weak D match, TRBD1 (6 bases). The V end was cut by 10 bases, the J end by 1 base, with 14 bases between. CDR1 is ENHRY and CDR2 is SYGVKD in the germline V gene. The CDR3 runs 14 residues.

The CDR3 coding sequence is TGTGCCAGCAGCCCATCCCATAGAACGACATTTAACACTGAAGCTTTCTTT. Protein: CASSPSHRTTFNTEAFF. V gene TRBV3-1 (or the pseudogene TRBV3-2) combines with J gene TRBJ1-1; D unclear. V lost 4 bases, J lost 2 bases, and 20 bases lay in between. The CDR3 totals 17 residues. In germline, CDR1 is LGHDT, CDR2 YNNKEL (reference sequence).

The rearrangement joins TRBV7-7 to TRBJ2-7; 8 bases fit TRBD1. V gave up 5 bases and J gave up 0 bases; unmatched junction bases: 3. This CDR3 is built from 14 residues. Germline V gene sequence: CDR1 SSHAT, CDR2 FNYEAQ (reference sequence). CDR3 loop: CASSPGTGSYEQYF. As DNA, the CDR3 is TGTGCCAGCAGCCCCGGGACAGGCTCCTACGAGCAGTACTTC.

The chain couples TRBV7-2 to TRBJ1-5, with TRBD1 matching over 9 bases. V lost 4 bases and J lost 4; bases outside the gene matches: 2. Germline CDR1 SGHTA, CDR2 FQGNSA. CDR3 length equals 14 residues. This CDR3 is CASSSGQGNQPQHF. CDR3 DNA sequence: TGTGCCAGCAGCTCGGGACAGGGTAATCAGCCCCAGCATTTT.

This clone was seen more than once but under ten times. This sequence joins TRBV3-1 (or the pseudogene TRBV3-2) and TRBJ2-1; 7 nucleotides align to TRBD2. The CDR3 is 15 amino acids. Trimming at V came to 1 base and at J to 0 bases, leaving 0 bases not matched to a gene. Per the germline V gene, CDR1 is LGHDT and CDR2 is YNNKEL (reference sequence). CDR3 DNA: TGTGCCAGCAGCCAAGGCGGGAGCTCCTACAATGAGCAGTTCTTC. Protein: CASSQGGSSYNEQFF.

J is TRBJ2-3 and V is TRBV6-5; 7 bases fit TRBD1. CDR1 is MNHEY and CDR2 is SVGAGI in the germline V gene. The V segment lost 7 bases and the J segment 3 bases; nucleotides outside the gene matches: 4. The CDR3 covers 13 residues. The CDR3 is CASKRDRTDTQYF. DNA for the CDR3: TGTGCCAGCAAAAGGGACAGAACAGATACGCAGTATTTT.

V is TRBV5-1 and J is TRBJ1-5; TRBD1 matches 8 bases. The J segment lost 0 bases and the V segment lost 4 bases, leaving 3 bases of the junction unmatched. CDR1 and CDR2 (germline): SGHRS, YFSETQ. This CDR3 has 15 residues. The DNA for the CDR3 is TGCGCCAGCAGCATGACAGGGGCTAGCAATCAGCCCCAGCATTTT. It codes for CASSMTGASNQPQHF.

J is TRBJ2-7 and V is TRBV20-1, with 8 bases fitting TRBD2. The CDR3 consists of 11 residues. Trimming at V came to 0 bases and at J to 12 bases, leaving 4 bases not matched to a gene. Germline CDR1 is DFQATT and CDR2 is SNEGSKA (reference sequence). The CDR3: CSAREAGVVYF. The DNA of the CDR3 is TGCAGTGCTAGAGAAGCGGGAGTAGTGTACTTC.

The rearrangement links TRBV28 to TRBJ1-2; 8 bases align to TRBD1. The junction had 12 bases not matched to a gene; V was cut back by 8 bases and J by 7 bases. The CDR3 runs to 14 residues. CDR1 MDHEN and CDR2 SYDVKM come from the germline V gene. The CDR3 DNA follows: TGTGCCAGCTCAACTATGTGGACAGGGTTTGGCTACACCTTC. It is translated as CASSTMWTGFGYTF.

The CDR3 loop reads CASSRGTPHEQFF. As DNA, the CDR3 is TGTGCCAGCAGTCGTGGGACTCCCCATGAGCAGTTCTTC. The rearrangement joins TRBV27 to TRBJ2-1; D is perhaps TRBD2 (6 bases). Per the germline V gene, CDR1 is MNHEY and CDR2 is SMNVEV (reference sequence). This CDR3 comprises 13 residues. V was pared by 5 bases and J by 8 bases, with 13 bases between.

This clone was observed a single time. The rearrangement joins TRBV5-1 to TRBJ1-1; D may be TRBD1 (5 bases). CDR3 length equals 15 residues. V lost 0 bases and J lost 10, with 19 bases in between. Per germline, CDR1 SGHRS and CDR2 YFSETQ. In DNA form, the CDR3 reads TGCGCCAGCAGCTTGGTACACCCGACAGAAGAGGTAGCTTTCTTT. Translation gives CASSLVHPTEEVAFF.

The chain employs TRBV3-1 (or the pseudogene TRBV3-2) and TRBJ2-7; the D gene is possibly TRBD1 (6 bases). From germline, CDR1 is LGHDT and CDR2 YNNKEL (reference sequence). Trimming pared 1 base from V and 7 bases from J, leaving 17 bases between. The CDR3 covers 15 residues. The CDR3 here is CASSQGRGQGIEQYF. The CDR3 region has the DNA TGTGCCAGCAGCCAAGGCCGCGGGCAGGGGATAGAGCAGTACTTC.

The chain joins TRBV27 to TRBJ2-7, with D perhaps matching TRBD2 (6 bases). The V end was cut by 6 bases, the J end by 1 base, with 16 bases between. The CDR3 has 15 residues. Germline lookup yields CDR1 MNHEY and CDR2 SMNVEV (reference sequence). CDR3 region: CASSVLGGTSYEQYF. CDR3 nucleotide sequence: TGTGCCAGCAGCGTGCTGGGCGGGACTTCCTACGAGCAGTACTTC.

The chain uses TRBV5-1 and TRBJ2-1; 7 positions match TRBD1. The junction had 10 bases not matched to a gene; V was cut back by 4 bases and J by 0 bases. The CDR3 is 17 amino acids. Per germline, CDR1 SGHRS and CDR2 YFSETQ. In nucleotides, the CDR3 is TGCGCCAGCAGCACAGAGGTCGGGACAGACTCCTACAATGAGCAGTTCTTC. It yields the protein CASSTEVGTDSYNEQFF.

This chain links TRBV7-2 with TRBJ2-1; 10 bases match TRBD1. V was clipped by 5 bases and J by 5 bases; unmatched bases: 9. The CDR3 contains 16 residues. CDR1 and CDR2 from the germline V gene are SGHTA and FQGNSA. The CDR3 coding sequence is TGTGCCAGCAGCCGCCAACCGGGACAGGGGAACAATGAGCAGTTCTTC. Translation: CASSRQPGQGNNEQFF.

The CDR3 DNA sequence: TGTGCCAGCAGCTTGGATGGGACAGGGGTAAATGAGCAGTTCTTC. Amino acid sequence: CASSLDGTGVNEQFF. This sequence joins TRBV5-4 and TRBJ2-1, with 10 bases that match TRBD1. The CDR3 runs to 15 residues. Germline V lookup: CDR1 SGHNT, CDR2 YYREEE (reference sequence). J lost 7 bases, V lost 0 bases, and 4 bases had no gene match.

V usage is TRBV6-1 and J usage is TRBJ2-3; 8 bases agree with TRBD2. After removal of 3 bases from V and 6 bases from J, the junction contained 17 bases not matched to a gene. CDR1 is MNHNS and CDR2 is SASEGT in the germline V gene. The CDR3 consists of 18 residues. CDR3 sequence: CASSDIIRGGSFKDTQYF. DNA for the CDR3: TGTGCCAGCAGTGATATAATTCGGGGGGGTTCGTTCAAGGATACGCAGTATTTT.

This CDR3 is CASTLVGYEQYF. The CDR3 DNA reads as TGTGCCAGCACCCTAGTGGGTTACGAGCAGTACTTC. The chain recombines TRBV7-9 with TRBJ2-7; no firm D call. The V gene lost 7 bases and the J gene lost 4 bases, with 11 bases spanning the gap. Germline V gives CDR1 SEHNR, CDR2 FQNEAQ (reference sequence). This CDR3 has 12 amino acids.

This clone appeared a single time. The chain joins TRBV30 to TRBJ2-7; no clear D. Trimming took 7 bases from V and 2 from J, leaving 12 bases between them. Germline loops: CDR1 GTSNPN, CDR2 SVGIG (reference sequence). The CDR3 totals 12 residues. The CDR3 reads CASQTYTYEQYF. CDR3 DNA: TGTGCCTCCCAGACATATACCTACGAGCAGTACTTC.

This rearrangement joins TRBV28 to TRBJ2-5; D may be TRBD1 (6 bases). Germline V gives CDR1 MDHEN, CDR2 SYDVKM. V lost 6 bases and J 5 bases, leaving 16 bases between the germline ends. This CDR3 contains 14 residues. CDR3 in amino acids: CASRTDSNGETQYF. The CDR3 region has the DNA TGTGCCAGCAGAACGGACAGTAACGGGGAGACCCAGTACTTC.

The CDR3 loop is CASSRLPGERESQETQYF. CDR3 bases: TGTGCCAGCAGCCGCCTGCCGGGGGAGCGGGAGTCCCAAGAGACCCAGTACTTC. The chain links TRBV7-9 to TRBJ2-5; 8 bases are shared with TRBD2. CDR1 SEHNR and CDR2 FQNEAQ come from the germline V gene (reference sequence). CDR3 length equals 18 residues. Trimming removed 5 bases from V and 1 base from J; junction bases left unmatched: 15.

The chain combines TRBV27 with TRBJ2-1; TRBD2 matches 7 bases. The V gene's germline CDR1 is MNHEY and CDR2 SMNVEV (reference sequence). J lost 7 bases, V lost 2 bases, and 17 bases had no gene match. The CDR3 is 18 residues long. The CDR3: CASSLSHPLALGENEQFF. CDR3 nucleotide sequence: TGTGCCAGCAGTTTAAGCCACCCACTAGCGCTGGGGGAAAATGAGCAGTTCTTC.

The chain combines TRBV6-5 with TRBJ2-3; D gene uncertain. Germline CDR1 MNHEY, CDR2 SVGAGI. The CDR3 contains 15 residues. Trimming stripped 0 bases from V and 2 bases from J, with 9 bases between. This chain's CDR3 is CASSYSITYTDTQYF. CDR3 nucleotide sequence: TGTGCCAGCAGTTACTCGATTACCTACACAGATACGCAGTATTTT.

V is TRBV5-4 and J is TRBJ2-1, with TRBD2 identical over 7 bases. V lost 0 bases and J lost 14; bases outside the gene matches: 5. The CDR3 spans 12 residues. Germline values: CDR1 SGHNT, CDR2 YYREEE (reference sequence). CDR3 residues: CASSLVTSEEFF. CDR3 DNA sequence: TGTGCCAGCAGCTTGGTTACTAGCGAGGAGTTCTTC.